The next 8 T cell receptor beta chains were all read from a single sample in a study of cytomegalovirus exposure and HLA in healthy donors. The study ran its PCR with 60 Vbeta and 13 Jbeta primers. Using immunoSEQ multiplex PCR, the repertoire was profiled, and TCRdb retains in-frame clones only, with some absent. The sample holds approximately 130,000 clones, around 79% seen once. Sequencing was performed on PBMCs. The receptors were gathered from a woman aged 40 to 50 in good health and CMV-seronegative.

This chain connects TRBV19 to TRBJ1-1; D uncertain. CDR3 length: 15 residues. From germline, CDR1 is LNHDA and CDR2 SQIVND (reference sequence). Deletions cut 4 bases from V and 4 bases from J, with 16 bases between. DNA for the CDR3: TGTGCCAGTAGTACGGGAGGGATCCCGAGCACTGAAGCTTTCTTT. Its protein product is CASSTGGIPSTEAFF.

This chain joins TRBV6-5 and TRBJ1-3; D is possibly TRBD1 (6 bases). CDR3 length: 14 amino acids. Germline CDR1 is MNHEY and CDR2 is SVGAGI. Trimming shortened V by 2 bases and J by 2 bases, and 7 bases separated the two germline ends. CDR3 DNA: TGTGCCAGCAGTTACCAGGGGACTGGAAACACCATATATTTT. Translation gives CASSYQGTGNTIYF.

This clone has only a few counts. Other DNA sequences in the sample encode the same CDR3. The CDR3 nucleotides are TGTGCCAGCAGTGACCACAGGGTAAATGAAAAACTGTTTTTT. It is translated as CASSDHRVNEKLFF. J is TRBJ1-4 and V is TRBV2; D may be TRBD1 (6 bases). Germline V CDR1 and CDR2: SNHLY, FYNNEI. V lost 3 bases and J lost 5, with 10 bases in between. The CDR3 consists of 14 residues.

This chain connects TRBV5-6 to TRBJ1-1, with D possibly being TRBD1 (5 bases). This CDR3 contains 12 residues. Trimming removed 8 bases from V and 4 bases from J, with 12 bases in between. The germline CDR1 and CDR2 sequences are SGHDT and YYEEEE. CDR3 residues: CASHWGVTEAFF. As DNA, the CDR3 is TGTGCCAGTCACTGGGGGGTCACTGAAGCTTTCTTT.

The rearrangement links TRBV28 to TRBJ2-1; TRBD1 matches 10 bases. CDR1 and CDR2 from the germline V gene are MDHEN and SYDVKM. V lost 5 bases and J lost 5; bases outside the gene matches: 6. There are 15 residues in the CDR3. As DNA, the CDR3 is TGTGCCAGCAGTCCCGCCGGGACAGGGGACAATGAGCAGTTCTTC. This codes for CASSPAGTGDNEQFF.

This clone was recorded a few times. This chain uses TRBV29-1 with TRBJ1-2; a weak D match, TRBD1 (5 bases). Per germline, CDR1 SQVTM and CDR2 ANQGSEA. The CDR3 sequence is 15 residues long. V lost 2 bases and J 6 bases, leaving 19 bases between the germline ends. DNA for the CDR3: TGCAGCGTTGAACCGGGGGGGGTACGGGCGGATGGCTACACCTTC. Protein product: CSVEPGGVRADGYTF.

The V call is TRBV4-1, the J call TRBJ1-4; TRBD1 matches at 10 bases. Germline values: CDR1 MGHRA, CDR2 YSYEKL. This CDR3 contains 15 residues. V shed 0 bases and J 8 bases; nucleotides not matched to a gene: 3. The CDR3 spells CASSQDGTGDEKLFF. DNA for the CDR3: TGCGCCAGCAGCCAAGACGGGACAGGGGACGAAAAACTGTTTTTT.

A few counts support this clone. The rearrangement joins TRBV7-9 to TRBJ2-5; the D is unclear. The V gene's germline CDR1 is SEHNR and CDR2 FQNEAQ (reference sequence). CDR3 length equals 15 residues. Trimming stripped 2 bases from V and 2 bases from J, with 12 bases between. The CDR3 nucleotides are TGTGCCAGCAGCTTAAAGACCGACTCACAAGAGACCCAGTACTTC. It codes for CASSLKTDSQETQYF.